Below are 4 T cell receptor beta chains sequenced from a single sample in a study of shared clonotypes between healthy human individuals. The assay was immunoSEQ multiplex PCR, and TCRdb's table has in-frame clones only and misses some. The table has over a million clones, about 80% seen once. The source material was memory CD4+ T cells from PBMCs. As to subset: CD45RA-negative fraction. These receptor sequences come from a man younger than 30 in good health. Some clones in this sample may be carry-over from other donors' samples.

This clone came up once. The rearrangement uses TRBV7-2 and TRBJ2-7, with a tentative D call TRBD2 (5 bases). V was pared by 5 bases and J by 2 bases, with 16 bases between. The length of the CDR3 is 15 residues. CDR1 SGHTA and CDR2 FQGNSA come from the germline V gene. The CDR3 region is CASSLQRQKTYEQYF. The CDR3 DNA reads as TGTGCCAGCAGCCTCCAGCGGCAAAAGACCTACGAGCAGTACTTC.

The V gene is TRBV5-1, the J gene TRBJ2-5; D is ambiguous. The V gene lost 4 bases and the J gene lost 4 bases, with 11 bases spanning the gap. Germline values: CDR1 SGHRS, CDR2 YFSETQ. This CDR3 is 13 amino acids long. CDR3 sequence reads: CASSPTPPETQYF. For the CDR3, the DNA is TGCGCCAGCAGCCCCACACCCCCAGAGACCCAGTACTTC.

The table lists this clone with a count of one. CDR3 in DNA: TGCAGCTCTTCCAACGGGATTAGCTCCTACAATGAGCAGTTCTTC. Its translation: CSSSNGISSYNEQFF. The V gene is TRBV29-1, the J gene TRBJ2-1; tentative D call: TRBD2 (5 bases). CDR1 and CDR2 (germline): SQVTM, ANQGSEA. The CDR3 extends over 15 amino acids. The V and J ends lost 8 bases and 0 bases respectively, with 17 bases between them.

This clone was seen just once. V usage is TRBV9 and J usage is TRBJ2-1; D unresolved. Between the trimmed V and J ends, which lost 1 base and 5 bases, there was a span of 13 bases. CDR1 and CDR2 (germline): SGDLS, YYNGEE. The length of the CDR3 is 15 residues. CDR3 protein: CASSVTSGRHNEQFF. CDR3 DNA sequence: TGTGCCAGCAGCGTAACCAGTGGAAGGCACAATGAGCAGTTCTTC.